This T cell receptor beta chain was observed in a study of shared clonotypes between healthy human individuals. Only in-frame clones appear in the TCRdb table, and some are missing; sequencing was by immunoSEQ multiplex PCR. The table includes 1.5 million to 2.5 million clones, approximately 94% detected once. The ends were cut back, 3 bases at V and 9 bases at J, with 9 bases in the middle. There are 12 residues in the CDR3. Germline V gene data show CDR1 as WSHSY and CDR2 as SAAADI. In the naive CD8 group, cells lacked CD45RO and were positively selected for CCR7, so terminally differentiated effector memory CD45RA+ cells were left out.

Material for sequencing was naive CD8+ T cells sorted from blood. This TCR was recovered from a young man in good health. V is TRBV10-2 and J is TRBJ2-1, with D possibly matching TRBD2 (6 bases). The CDR3 DNA is TGCGCCAGCAGTGATGGAGGGAGTGAGCAGTTCTTC. Its protein is CASSDGGSEQFF.